The clone carrying this T cell receptor beta chain was counted once. This entry belongs to a study of blood T cell repertoires in COVID-19. Study context: The United States, Italy and Spain provided the acute and convalescent COVID-19 samples. PBMCs, B-cell-depleted T cells, or T cells were the source of the cDNA or gDNA that made up the material.

V was pared by 5 bases and J by 1 base, with 16 bases between. Germline V gives CDR1 SGHRS, CDR2 YFSETQ. The CDR3 covers 15 residues. Authors' methods: Reference gene primer amplification in the assay estimated nucleated cell counts. Clones were sequenced by immunoSEQ multiplex PCR, and TCRdb holds only the in-frame ones, with some missing. Clone size and V and J calls were adopted from that table, with D and trimming inferred from the DNA. This sample has about 160,000 clones, with roughly 93% found just once. The V and J genes are TRBV5-1 and TRBJ2-7; weak D call: TRBD2 (5 bases). What was sequenced was peripheral blood. The clonotype originates from a woman between 50 and 59 years old with acute or convalescent COVID-19. The CDR3 DNA is TGCGCCAGCAGACAACCGGGGAGTTTTTCCTACGAGCAGTACTTC. This encodes CASRQPGSFSYEQYF.